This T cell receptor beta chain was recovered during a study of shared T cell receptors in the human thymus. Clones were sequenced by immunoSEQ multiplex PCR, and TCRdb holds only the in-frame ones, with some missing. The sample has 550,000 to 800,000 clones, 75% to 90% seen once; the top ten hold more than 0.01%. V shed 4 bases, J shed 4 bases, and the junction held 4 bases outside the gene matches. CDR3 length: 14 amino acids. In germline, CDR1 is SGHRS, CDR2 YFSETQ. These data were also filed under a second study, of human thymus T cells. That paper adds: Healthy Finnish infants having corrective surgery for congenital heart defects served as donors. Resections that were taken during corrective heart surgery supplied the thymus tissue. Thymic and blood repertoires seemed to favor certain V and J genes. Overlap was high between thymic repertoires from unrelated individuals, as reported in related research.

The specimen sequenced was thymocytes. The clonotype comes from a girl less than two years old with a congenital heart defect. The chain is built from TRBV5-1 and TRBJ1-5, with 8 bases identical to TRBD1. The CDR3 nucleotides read TGCGCCAGCAGCGCGGGACAGGATAATCAGCCCCAGCATTTT. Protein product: CASSAGQDNQPQHF.